This T cell receptor (beta chain) was retrieved from a study of blood T cell repertoires in COVID-19 (dated by TCRdb to the early 2020s). For the study in its entirety: Collaborator samples came from the United States, Italy and Spain and covered acute and convalescent phases of COVID-19. Where available, HLA class I and class II types were obtained from metadata supplied by the sample provider rather than from assay-based typing. The samples were drawn from the first 160 participants of the ongoing ImmuneRACE study and from about 1,200 subjects provided by 6 global collaborators. Subjects who had been exposed to COVID-19, were actively infected with it, or had recovered from it provided the deeply sampled blood TCRbeta repertoires that made up the dataset. The material from the prospective study consisted of cDNA or gDNA derived from T cells, B-cell-depleted T cells, or PBMCs. The sample metadata nearly always contained a de-identified subject ID, COVID-19 status, age in years and sex. The repertoires were made available in a free public database intended to serve as a resource for research on the immune response to SARS-CoV-2.

The immunoSEQ Assay, a bias-controlled multiplex PCR, was used to amplify TCRbeta CDR3 regions from genomic DNA. As for the original processing: Nucleated cell counts per sample were estimated from amplification of reference gene primers within the assay. To quantify the absolute abundance of each unique TCRbeta CDR3 rearrangement, sequence reads were collapsed and filtered. Productive Simpson clonality was computed per sample as the square root of Simpson's diversity index over productive rearrangements. TCRdb's version of the immuneACCESS table is confined to in-frame rearrangements and falls short of the full clone set. An unresolved V gene accounts for under half of the shortfall where checked; the remainder is of unknown origin. Clone size and the V and J calls come from that table; the DNA yielded D and trimming. The table for this sample lists 490,000 or so clones; less than 90% of them were counted only once. Jointly, the top ten make up under 9.5% of the sample.

Broader findings and caveats from the paper: How much clinical and demographic metadata was included differed by source and by participant, and the metadata was provided uncurated.

A word on this clone: There is no known antigen for this receptor. No much larger clonotype is one base removed from it; base qualities were not supplied.

In the germline V gene (reference sequence), CDR1 corresponds to LNHDA and CDR2 to SQIVND. The V end loses 5 bases and the J end loses 4 bases, and a stretch of 16 bases separates them. CDR3 length: 15 amino acids, cysteine to phenylalanine. Kept here is only the CDR3 DNA, which spans 45 bases and is read in frame from base 1. Participants in the prospective study were aged roughly 18 to 100 years, lived in more than 20 United States geographic areas, and enrolled through a virtual design. To assign participants to cohorts, the prospective study relied on clinical history that participants themselves reported in a screening survey and a study questionnaire. For ImmuneRACE Cohort 3, a participant was defined as recovered based on two consecutive negative NP/OP PCR tests, clearance by a healthcare professional, or resolution of symptoms. Each participant in the prospective study had whole blood, serum and a nasopharyngeal or oropharyngeal swab collected by mobile phlebotomists. Over a roughly two-month period, participants in the prospective study had the option of providing additional blood draws and questionnaires. Blood samples from the prospective study were shipped frozen or at room temperature prior to DNA extraction.

The specimen was PBMCs or T cells enriched from blood (not recorded which). The TCR comes from a woman in her fifties or sixties who had recovered from COVID-19. Here the chain combines TRBV19 and TRBJ2-3; TRBD1 could be the D gene, as 5 bases match. For the CDR3, the sequence is CASSAPRLGPDTQYF. The sequence in DNA is TGTGCCAGTAGTGCACCCCGCCTGGGGCCAGATACGCAGTATTTT.